This T cell receptor (beta chain) stems from a study of molecular identifiers for immune sequencing clone quantification. V was pared by 6 bases and J by 9 bases, with 21 bases between. There are 14 residues in the CDR3. In germline, CDR1 is DFQATT, CDR2 SNEGSKA (reference sequence). With 10%, 30% or 50% of RNA, 20,000 to 1,000,000 naive CD8 T cells were sequenced. In TCRdb, the PCR reads were re-called with MiXCR into one record per CDR3 protein. The table includes approximately 320,000 distinct CDR3 sequences, about a quarter detected once. Whole-study results and caveats: Spiked-in Jurkat TCR RNA corresponding to one cell was reported as detectable against 1 million or so naive cells.

Regarding this clonotype: Its matching antigen is unknown.

This rearrangement joins TRBV20-1 to TRBJ2-1; D possibly corresponds to TRBD2 (6 bases). Sequencing input: naive CD8+ T cells from blood, with Jurkat cell RNA spiked in. Documented subset: FACS-sorted CD8+CD4-CCR7+CD45RA+ naive T cells. The TCR sequence derives from a human donor in good health. Some libraries in this study had Jurkat cell RNA spiked in. The chain's CDR3 is CSAPGDPSFSEQFF. CDR3 bases: TGCAGTGCCCCGGGGGACCCCTCCTTCAGTGAGCAGTTCTTC.